A selection of T cell receptor beta chains follows, all from one sample in a study of T cells in Graves' hyperthyroidism and ophthalmopathy. TCRdb re-called the multiplex PCR reads with MiXCR, one entry per CDR3 protein. In the table there are 350,000 to 400,000 distinct CDR3 sequences, around 13% of which are singletons. The sample taken for sequencing was blood. These receptors originate from a woman aged 55-70 years with Graves' hyperthyroidism. Both conserved end residues are part of each CDR3. Fields, in order: clone size, D gene, V gene, J gene, CDR3 length, CDR3 DNA, CDR3 protein. The D gene is left open where the match is weak. Size values are once, few and many counts, or a class for expanded clones, and some rows have none.

size: few; D: NA; V: TRBV5-1; J: TRBJ2-5; length: 15; DNA: TGCGCCAGCAGCTTCGGCGGGGGCGGGCAAGAGACCCAGTACTTC; CDR3: CASSFGGGGQETQYF
size: NA; D: NA; V: TRBV20-1; J: TRBJ2-3; length: 13; DNA: TGCAGTGCTAGAAATCCGGGGCCAGATACGCAGTATTTT; CDR3: CSARNPGPDTQYF
size: many; D: NA; V: TRBV29-1; J: TRBJ2-4; length: 16; DNA: TGCAGCGCAATTACCGAAGGAAACCAGGTCAAAAACATTCAGTACTTC; CDR3: CSAITEGNQVKNIQYF
size: NA; D: TRBD1; V: TRBV12-3/TRBV12-4; J: TRBJ2-7; length: 14; DNA: TGTGCCAGCAGTACAGACAGGGTCTCCTACGAGCAGTACTTC; CDR3: CASSTDRVSYEQYF
size: NA; D: NA; V: TRBV5-1; J: TRBJ2-7; length: 14; DNA: TGCGCCAGCAGCTCCCCGGTCCACCCCTACGAGCAGTACTTC; CDR3: CASSSPVHPYEQYF
size: many; D: NA; V: TRBV7-3; J: TRBJ2-3; length: 16; DNA: TGTGCCAGCAGCTTATTTAGCGGAACTAGCACAGATACGCAGTATTTT; CDR3: CASSLFSGTSTDTQYF
size: many; D: NA; V: TRBV20-1; J: TRBJ2-7; length: 14; DNA: TGCAGTGCTAGCCCGGGACAAAATCTCTACGAGCAGTACTTC; CDR3: CSASPGQNLYEQYF
size: few; D: NA; V: TRBV10-3; J: TRBJ2-1; length: 13; DNA: TGTGCCATCAGTGAGTCTGGGTACAATGAGCAGTTCTTC; CDR3: CAISESGYNEQFF
size: many; D: TRBD1; V: TRBV5-1; J: TRBJ1-1; length: 15; DNA: TGCGCCAGCAGCGCGAGCACAGGGGGCAACGCTGAAGCTTTCTTT; CDR3: CASSASTGGNAEAFF
size: NA; D: TRBD1; V: TRBV5-6; J: TRBJ1-2; length: 14; DNA: TGTGCCAGCAGCCCTCCGGGACAGAGAGATGGCTACACCTTC; CDR3: CASSPPGQRDGYTF
size: few; D: NA; V: TRBV6-1; J: TRBJ2-7; length: 12; DNA: TGTGCCAGCGGCCACCAGCCCGGCGAGCAGTACTTC; CDR3: CASGHQPGEQYF
size: many; D: NA; V: TRBV19; J: TRBJ1-2; length: 14; DNA: TGTGCCAGTAGTACGGGTGGCAGGGAGTATGGCTACACCTTC; CDR3: CASSTGGREYGYTF
size: many; D: NA; V: TRBV2; J: TRBJ1-2; length: 12; DNA: TGTGCCAGCGACGGGGGTACCTATGGCTACACCTTC; CDR3: CASDGGTYGYTF
size: many; D: NA; V: TRBV18; J: TRBJ1-1; length: 16; DNA: TGTGCCAGCTCACCACCGGGGTCCCCCCGGAACACTGAAGCTTTCTTT; CDR3: CASSPPGSPRNTEAFF
size: NA; D: NA; V: TRBV29-1; J: TRBJ1-1; length: 13; DNA: TGCGGCGTTGTAACTTGGCAAAGCACTGAAGCTTTCTTT; CDR3: CGVVTWQSTEAFF
size: many; D: TRBD2; V: TRBV24-1; J: TRBJ2-1; length: 18; DNA: TGTGCCACCAGCCCCCCCCCCGGGCGGGAGGGCAACTACAATGAGCAGTTCTTC; CDR3: CATSPPPGREGNYNEQFF
size: once; D: TRBD2; V: TRBV2; J: TRBJ2-3; length: 16; DNA: TGTGCCAGCATTGCTAGCGGGAGGACGGGCACAGATACGCAGTATTTT; CDR3: CASIASGRTGTDTQYF
size: many; D: TRBD2; V: TRBV11-2; J: TRBJ2-3; length: 17; DNA: TGTGCCAGCAGCTTGTGGGGACTAGCGGGAGCGGCAGATACGCAGTATTTT; CDR3: CASSLWGLAGAADTQYF
size: many; D: NA; V: TRBV2; J: TRBJ2-7; length: 13; DNA: TGTGCCAGCAGTGAATTCCGCGTCTACGAGCAGTACTTC; CDR3: CASSEFRVYEQYF
size: many; D: NA; V: TRBV19; J: TRBJ1-1; length: 14; DNA: TGTGCCAGTAGTACTTTCCAGGGGAGCACTGAAGCTTTCTTT; CDR3: CASSTFQGSTEAFF
size: many; D: NA; V: TRBV27; J: TRBJ1-1; length: 11; DNA: TGTGCCAGCACTTCATCGGGGGCAGCTTTCTTT; CDR3: CASTSSGAAFF
size: NA; D: NA; V: TRBV11-2; J: TRBJ1-4; length: 17; DNA: TGTGCCAGCAGCTTAAACCCCTACGGGGAGGGTTGGGAAAAACTGTTTTTT; CDR3: CASSLNPYGEGWEKLFF
size: many; D: NA; V: TRBV28; J: TRBJ1-1; length: 12; DNA: TGTGCCAGCAGTTCTGGTGACACTGAAGCTTTCTTT; CDR3: CASSSGDTEAFF
size: many; D: NA; V: TRBV29-1; J: TRBJ2-3; length: 15; DNA: TGCAGCGTTGAAGGTTTCGGCGAGAGCACAGATACGCAGTATTTT; CDR3: CSVEGFGESTDTQYF
size: many; D: NA; V: TRBV7-2; J: TRBJ2-3; length: 15; DNA: TGTGCCAGCAGCTTCGAGGGAGCGAGGGTCTCCCCGCAGTATTTT; CDR3: CASSFEGARVSPQYF
size: many; D: NA; V: TRBV6-1; J: TRBJ2-3; length: 14; DNA: TGTGCCAGCAGACCAGGATTTAGCACAGATACGCAGTATTTT; CDR3: CASRPGFSTDTQYF
size: many; D: NA; V: TRBV10-3; J: TRBJ1-1; length: 15; DNA: TGTGCCATCAGCCGAACCTCCCGGGACGGAGCCCCGGCTTTCTTT; CDR3: CAISRTSRDGAPAFF
size: many; D: NA; V: TRBV20-1; J: TRBJ1-2; length: 15; DNA: TGCAGTGCTAGAGTTGGGGGTACAGGGAGTGGCGGCTACACCTTC; CDR3: CSARVGGTGSGGYTF
size: NA; D: TRBD2; V: TRBV3-1; J: TRBJ2-4; length: 19; DNA: TGTGCCAGCAGCCAAGATGGACTAGCGGAGGGACAAGCCAAAAACATTCAGTACTTC; CDR3: CASSQDGLAEGQAKNIQYF
size: many; D: TRBD1; V: TRBV20-1; J: TRBJ2-2; length: 15; DNA: TGCAGTGCTAGACAGGGGGCTCACAACACCGGGGAGCTGTTTTTT; CDR3: CSARQGAHNTGELFF
size: few; D: TRBD1; V: TRBV11-2; J: TRBJ2-2; length: 16; DNA: TGTGCCAGCAGCTCCCAGGGGGCGAGAGTCTCCGGGGAGCTGTTTTTT; CDR3: CASSSQGARVSGELFF
size: many; D: TRBD1; V: TRBV10-3; J: TRBJ2-6; length: 17; DNA: TGTGCCATCAGGGCCCGCTCAGGGGGCTCTGGGGCCAACGTCCTGACTTTC; CDR3: CAIRARSGGSGANVLTF
size: NA; D: NA; V: TRBV27; J: TRBJ2-7; length: 14; DNA: TGTGCCAGCAGTTTATCGTACAGAACCTACGAGCAGTACTTC; CDR3: CASSLSYRTYEQYF
size: many; D: TRBD1; V: TRBV12-3/TRBV12-4; J: TRBJ1-6; length: 13; DNA: TGTGCCAGCAGTCAGGGACAGGGGGCATCCCTCCACTTT; CDR3: CASSQGQGASLHF
size: once; D: TRBD2; V: TRBV20-1; J: TRBJ2-1; length: 15; DNA: TGCAGTGCTAGACTTCGGACTAGCGGGAACAATGAGCAGTTCTTC; CDR3: CSARLRTSGNNEQFF
size: few; D: TRBD2; V: TRBV6-1; J: TRBJ2-7; length: 16; DNA: TGTGCCAGCACTAGCGGGAGGGCCGTCATTCGTTACGAGCAGTACTTC; CDR3: CASTSGRAVIRYEQYF